This T cell receptor (beta chain) was sequenced during a study of T cell clones after liver transplantation. This CDR3 is 16 amino acids long. The germline V and J ends were trimmed by 3 bases and 2 bases, with 15 bases remaining between them. Germline-derived CDR1 and CDR2 are SGHTS and YDEGEE. Thawed unstimulated PBMCs were FACS-sorted by CD3, CD4 and CD8 into two populations. Repertoires were generated with immunoSEQ multiplex PCR, while TCRdb's copy carries only in-frame clones and drops some. The sample holds around 120,000 clones, just over 90% seen once. Study outcomes and limitations: Compared with third party-reactive sequences, donor-reactive ones declined more, independent of withdrawal success.

Remarks on this clone: Its antigen is unidentified.

This chain uses TRBV5-8 with TRBJ2-1; D is perhaps TRBD1 or TRBD2 (5 bases each). The material was CD4+ T cells from blood, obtained 12 months after liver transplant. This receptor was identified in a human patient who received a liver transplant. Among the T cells, some may be from the graft donor. CDR3 protein: CASSWALRGPYNEQFF. DNA for the CDR3: TGTGCCAGCAGCTGGGCACTTCGGGGACCCTACAATGAGCAGTTCTTC. Filled out from reference TRBV5-8 and TRBJ2-1, the complete variable domain reads EAGVTQSPTHLIKTRGQQATLRCSPISGHTSVYWYQQALGLGLQFLLWYDEGEERNRGNFPPRFSGRQFPNYSSELNVNALELEDSALYLCASSWALRGPYNEQFFGPGTRLTVL.